The clone carrying this TCR beta chain was detected only once. The data belong to a study of shared clonotypes between healthy human individuals. Trimming removed 3 bases at V and 8 bases at J, with 10 bases between. The CDR3 is made up of 12 amino acids. Germline V CDR1 and CDR2: MDHEN, SYDVKM. Generated by immunoSEQ multiplex PCR, the TCRdb table keeps only in-frame clones and is missing some. The table lists about 700,000 clones, 74% of them singletons, with 1.5% to 2% in the top ten. The chain joins TRBV28 to TRBJ1-2; no clear D gene. This receptor was identified in a woman aged 30 to 39 in good health. The sample consisted of memory CD4+ T cells sorted from blood. The subset is: CD45RA-negative fraction. The CDR3 coding sequence is TGTGCCAGCAGTTTGGGTGCTCCGGGCTACACCTTC. It yields the protein CASSLGAPGYTF.